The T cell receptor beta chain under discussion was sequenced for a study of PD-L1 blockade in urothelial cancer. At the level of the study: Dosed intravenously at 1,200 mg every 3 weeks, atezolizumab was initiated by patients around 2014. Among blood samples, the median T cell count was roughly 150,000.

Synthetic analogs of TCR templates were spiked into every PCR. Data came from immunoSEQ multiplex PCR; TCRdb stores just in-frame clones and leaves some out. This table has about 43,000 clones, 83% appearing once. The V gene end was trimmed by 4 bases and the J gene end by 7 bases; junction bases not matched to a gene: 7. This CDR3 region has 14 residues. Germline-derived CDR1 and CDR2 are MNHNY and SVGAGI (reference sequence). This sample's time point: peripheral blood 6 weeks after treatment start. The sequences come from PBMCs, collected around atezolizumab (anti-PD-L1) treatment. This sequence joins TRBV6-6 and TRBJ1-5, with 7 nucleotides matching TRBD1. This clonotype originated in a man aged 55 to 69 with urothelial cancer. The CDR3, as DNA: TGTGCCAGCAGTTCCACCCCACAGGGGCAGCCCCAGCATTTT. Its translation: CASSSTPQGQPQHF.